The 18 T cell receptor beta chains in this list originate from one sample, sequenced in a study of T cells in women clearing cervical HPV infection. TCRdb's copy holds only in-frame clones and misses some; the assay was immunoSEQ multiplex PCR. The repertoire shows around 15,000 clones; the top ten hold about 7.8%. Source material: blood buffy coat. The source is a woman aged 18 to 75 with a cervical HPV16 infection that either progressed to CIN3+ or cleared (not recorded which).

With respect to this clone: Read data end 3 residues before the CDR3 end; the end is taken from the germline J gene. The chain has TRBV20-1 and TRBJ1-2, with unresolved D. Trimming removed 1 base at V and 5 bases at J, with 14 bases between. CDR1 and CDR2 (germline): DFQATT, SNEGSKA (reference sequence). CDR3 length: 14 residues. The CDR3 loop is CSARGGVAGYGYTF. The sequenced CDR3 bases are TGCAGTGCTAGAGGCGGGGTGGCTGGGTATGGC.

Measured by frequency, this clone is medium-sized. CDR3 bases read: TGTGCCAGCTCACCACCAGGGGAATTTACC. Translated: CASSPPGEFT. The CDR3 in its entirety is CASSPPGEFTQYF. The genes are TRBV18 and TRBJ2-5, with D perhaps TRBD1 (5 bases). The DNA ends 3 residues before the CDR3 does, and the rest of the CDR3 is filled in from the germline J gene. The CDR3 contains 13 residues. Germline V gene data show CDR1 as KGHSH and CDR2 as LQKENI.

Details on this clone: The read stops 3 residues short of the end of the CDR3; the missing end is completed from the germline J gene. This rearrangement joins TRBV2 to TRBJ2-7, with 13 nucleotides matching TRBD2. The trim removed 6 bases at V and 6 bases at J, leaving 5 bases unmatched. Per the germline V gene, CDR1 is SNHLY and CDR2 is FYNNEI. This CDR3 region has 14 residues. Incomplete CDR3 DNA: TGTGCCAGCAGGAAAGGACTAGCGGGGGCCGAG. Translating it yields CASRKGLAGAE. The whole CDR3 is CASRKGLAGAEQYF.

For this clone: The read gets to within 3 residues of the CDR3 end, and the germline J gene fills in the rest. This chain links TRBV19 with TRBJ1-1, with a possible D match to TRBD1 (6 bases). Germline loops: CDR1 LNHDA, CDR2 SQIVND (reference sequence). This CDR3 region has 15 residues. Trimming cost V 8 bases and J 1 base, with 17 bases left between them. This CDR3 reads CASLGGGSRNTEAFF. CDR3 DNA (partial): TGTGCCAGTTTAGGGGGAGGGTCCAGGAACACTGAA.

To note about this clone: The read gets to within 3 residues of the CDR3 end, and the germline J gene fills in the rest. The chain joins TRBV7-2 to TRBJ2-7, with D unclear. V dropped 0 bases and J dropped 0 bases, with 6 bases sitting between them. CDR3 length: 14 amino acids. Germline-derived CDR1 and CDR2 are SGHTA and FQGNSA. The DNA read from the CDR3 is TGTGCCAGCAGCTTAGCGGCGGACTCCTACGAG. It is translated as CASSLAADSYE. The whole CDR3 sequence is CASSLAADSYEQYF.

As for this clone: Read sequence stops 3 residues before the CDR3 end, and the germline J gene provides the missing end. The genes are TRBV29-1 and TRBJ2-5, with 9 positions matching TRBD1. Germline values: CDR1 SQVTM, CDR2 ANQGSEA. The V and J ends lost 6 bases and 5 bases, in that order; junction bases with no gene match: 13. CDR3 length equals 15 residues. The chain's CDR3 is CSVAPPTGGFETQYF. The sequenced CDR3 bases are TGCAGCGTCGCCCCCCCTACAGGGGGCTTTGAGACC.

Partial CDR3 DNA: TGTGCCAGTAGTATAGATCAGACTCGTCCTGGC. It translates to CASSIDQTRPG. The entire CDR3 is CASSIDQTRPGYTF. The rearrangement uses TRBV19 and TRBJ1-2; no definite D call. Coverage ceases 3 residues before the CDR3 finishes, and the germline J gene fills in the end. The V end was cut by 0 bases, the J end by 7 bases, with 12 bases between. The CDR3 length is 14 residues. Germline CDR1 is LNHDA and CDR2 is SQIVND (reference sequence).

Frequency places this clone as medium-sized. The read ends 3 residues before the CDR3 terminus; that terminus is restored from the germline J gene. The genes are TRBV6-2 or TRBV6-3 and TRBJ2-7; no clear D. Germline values: CDR1 MNHEY, CDR2 SVGEGT. V lost 4 bases and J 3 bases, leaving 13 bases between the germline ends. The CDR3 contains 14 residues. The covered CDR3 bases are TGTGCCAGCAGTTCTATCCTATTGGTCTACGAG. This translates into CASSSILLVYE. Given in full, the CDR3 is CASSSILLVYEQYF.

The sequenced part of the CDR3 DNA is TGTGCCAGTAGTCGACAGAGCATGAACACTGAA. The encoded protein is CASSRQSMNTE. The full CDR3 sequence reads CASSRQSMNTEAFF. V and J are TRBV19 and TRBJ1-1, with D maybe TRBD1 (5 bases). The CDR3 goes on 3 residues after the read ends, and that part is filled in from the germline J gene. Deletions cut 5 bases from V and 0 bases from J, with 10 bases between. CDR1 and CDR2 (germline): LNHDA, SQIVND (reference sequence). The CDR3 runs 14 residues.

Concerning this clone: The CDR3 end lies 3 residues beyond the end of the read and is filled in from the germline J gene. The chain joins TRBV5-1 to TRBJ2-2; D unclear. This CDR3 is built from 14 residues. The V gene's germline CDR1 is SGHRS and CDR2 YFSETQ. With 4 bases removed from V and 1 base from J, the gap between germline ends came to 8 bases. Partial CDR3 DNA: TGCGCCAGCAGCCTAGACTGGAACACCGGGGAG. It encodes CASSLDWNTGE. The full-length CDR3 reads as CASSLDWNTGELFF.

To note about this clone: The missing CDR3 end, 3 residues past where the read stops, is filled in from the germline J gene. V usage is TRBV30 and J usage is TRBJ2-2; 7 bases agree with TRBD2. The germline CDR1 and CDR2 sequences are GTSNPN and SVGIG (reference sequence). Losses at the gene ends were 0 bases for V and 5 bases for J; bases not matched to a gene: 18. CDR3 length equals 19 residues. Partial CDR3 DNA: TGTGCCTGGAGTGTATTACTCTTCTTGGGGGTCGGGGGGACCGGGGAG. Encoded protein: CAWSVLLFLGVGGTGE. The complete CDR3 sequence is CAWSVLLFLGVGGTGELFF.

To note about this clone: The missing CDR3 end, 3 residues past where the read stops, is filled in from the germline J gene. J is TRBJ1-1 and V is TRBV18, with TRBD1 identical over 8 bases. Germline lookup yields CDR1 KGHSH and CDR2 LQKENI. With V trimmed by 2 bases and J by 4 bases, 6 bases remained unmatched. This CDR3 is built from 15 residues. The CDR3 protein is CASSPGTGGVTEAFF. The sequenced part of the CDR3 DNA is TGTGCCAGCTCACCAGGGACAGGAGGGGTCACTGAA. The entire variable domain, with the rest obtained from reference TRBV18 and TRBJ1-1, is as follows: NAGVMQNPRHLVRRRGQEARLRCSPMKGHSHVYWYRQLPEEGLKFMVYLQKENIIDESGMPKERFSAEFPKEGPSILRIQQVVRGDSAAYFCASSPGTGGVTEAFFGQGTRLTVV.

A word on this clone: The read ends 3 residues early relative to the CDR3; the germline J gene fills the gap. The chain combines TRBV15 with TRBJ1-3; D gene ambiguous. The V gene lost 0 bases and the J gene lost 0 bases, with 6 bases spanning the gap. CDR1 and CDR2 from the germline V gene are LNHNV and YYDKDF (reference sequence). The CDR3 runs to 15 residues. The CDR3 reads CATSRDRFSGNTIYF. Partial CDR3 DNA: TGTGCCACCAGCAGAGACCGTTTCTCTGGAAACACC.

Details on this clone: The read stops 3 residues short of the end of the CDR3; the missing end is completed from the germline J gene. The V call is TRBV6-2 or TRBV6-3, the J call TRBJ2-5; TRBD1 agrees at 8 bases. Germline V gives CDR1 MNHEY, CDR2 SVGEGT. V shed 7 bases and J 5 bases; nucleotides not matched to a gene: 9. This CDR3 has 14 residues. The CDR3 DNA, read in part, is TGTGCCAGCAAGATGACAGGGGCCAGGGAGACC. Encoded protein: CASKMTGARET. The entire CDR3 sequence reads CASKMTGARETQYF.

Points on this clone: The read stops 3 residues short of the end of the CDR3; the missing end is completed from the germline J gene. The gene calls are TRBV5-1 and TRBJ2-1; 10 nucleotides line up with TRBD2. CDR1 and CDR2 from the germline V gene are SGHRS and YFSETQ. V gave up 0 bases and J gave up 4 bases; unmatched junction bases: 4. The CDR3 loop spans 16 amino acids. This chain's CDR3 is CASSLAPSGGYNEQFF. The DNA read from the CDR3 is TGCGCCAGCAGCTTGGCACCTAGCGGGGGTTACAATGAG.

As for this clone: From the germline J gene comes the end of the CDR3, since the read stops 3 residues before it. The chain joins TRBV6-1 to TRBJ2-3; TRBD2 agrees at 8 bases. The CDR3 spans 16 residues. CDR1 and CDR2 (germline): MNHNS, SASEGT. After removal of 2 bases from V and 2 bases from J, the junction contained 6 bases not matched to a gene. The CDR3 here is CASSERAGGFTDTQYF. CDR3 DNA, as far as it was read: TGTGCCAGCAGTGAACGGGCGGGGGGTTTCACAGATACG.

To note about this clone: The sequence runs out 3 residues before the end of the CDR3; the remainder is reconstructed from the germline J gene. The chain couples TRBV5-4 to TRBJ2-7; TRBD1 agrees at 7 bases. Germline values: CDR1 SGHNT, CDR2 YYREEE (reference sequence). This CDR3 spans 13 amino acids. V was clipped by 4 bases and J by 5 bases; unmatched bases: 6. Partial CDR3 DNA: TGTGCCAGCAGCCGTACAGGGGATAACGAG. Amino acids: CASSRTGDNE. The whole CDR3 is CASSRTGDNEQYF.

Turning to this clone: The CDR3 extends 3 residues past the end of the read, so its final part is completed from the germline J gene. The chain has TRBV19 and TRBJ2-6; 9 bases map to TRBD1. Trimming cost V 4 bases and J 2 bases; bases outside gene matches: 15. This CDR3 is 20 amino acids long. Germline CDR1 reads LNHDA; CDR2 reads SQIVND (reference sequence). The CDR3 bases that were read are TGTGCCAGTAGTACCACAGGACAGGGGCGACCTTGGACTGGGGCCAACGTC. Protein sequence: CASSTTGQGRPWTGANV. The complete CDR3 reads CASSTTGQGRPWTGANVLTF.